Below, 30 T cell receptor beta chains from the same sample are listed, as sequenced in a study of T cell responses to AZD1222 COVID-19 vaccine. Sequencing used immunoSEQ multiplex PCR; TCRdb keeps in-frame clones, though not all of them. Of some 120,000 clones in the sample, around nine tenths were seen once. Sequencing was performed on peripheral blood, taken on day 0 of AZD1222 vaccination. Source of these receptors: an adult in good health.

This chain connects TRBV5-1 to TRBJ1-1; TRBD1 matches 7 bases. V lost 0 bases to trimming and J lost 6 bases; unmatched junction nucleotides: 8. The germline V gene encodes CDR1 SGHRS and CDR2 YFSETQ. The CDR3 spans 15 residues. CDR3 sequence reads: CASSLAQGRIPEAFF. As DNA, the CDR3 is TGCGCCAGCAGCTTGGCACAGGGGCGTATACCTGAAGCTTTCTTT.

The chain recombines TRBV7-2 with TRBJ1-2, with D possibly TRBD1 on 6 matching bases. V lost 0 bases and J 4 bases, leaving 9 bases between the germline ends. The length of the CDR3 is 14 residues. Germline-derived CDR1 and CDR2 are SGHTA and FQGNSA. CDR3 residues: CASSLAQGIYGYTF. The CDR3 bases are TGTGCCAGCAGCTTAGCCCAGGGGATCTATGGCTACACCTTC.

This rearrangement joins TRBV5-4 to TRBJ1-4, with 8 positions matching TRBD1. The germline CDR1 and CDR2 sequences are SGHNT and YYREEE (reference sequence). V shed 4 bases and J 0 bases; nucleotides not matched to a gene: 5. This CDR3 contains 16 residues. The CDR3 loop is CASSVGQGATNEKLFF. CDR3 DNA: TGTGCCAGCAGCGTCGGACAGGGTGCAACTAATGAAAAACTGTTTTTT.

With regard to this clone: Other nucleotide sequences from this sample produce the same CDR3. The gene calls are TRBV4-2 and TRBJ2-7; D unclear. The ends were cut back, 1 base at V and 1 base at J, with 2 bases in the middle. In germline, CDR1 is LGHNA, CDR2 YNFKEQ. This CDR3 contains 12 residues. CDR3 nucleotides: TGTGCCAGCAGCCAAGTGTCCTACGAGCAGTACTTC. This codes for CASSQVSYEQYF.

The gene calls are TRBV5-4 and TRBJ2-7; 10 bases line up with TRBD2. Losses at the gene ends were 0 bases for V and 5 bases for J; bases not matched to a gene: 5. Germline-derived CDR1 and CDR2 are SGHNT and YYREEE (reference sequence). The length of the CDR3 is 15 residues. CDR3 sequence (DNA): TGTGCCAGCAGCTTGGACAGCGGGAGGGCGAACGAGCAGTACTTC. This gives the protein CASSLDSGRANEQYF.

The J gene is TRBJ2-1, the V gene TRBV5-4; D gene ambiguous. The germline V and J ends were trimmed by 0 bases and 0 bases, with 7 bases remaining between them. This CDR3 region has 15 residues. Germline-derived CDR1 and CDR2 are SGHNT and YYREEE (reference sequence). CDR3 in amino acids: CASSLAPDSYNEQFF. The CDR3 region has the DNA TGTGCCAGCAGCTTGGCCCCAGACTCCTACAATGAGCAGTTCTTC.

V usage is TRBV28 and J usage is TRBJ2-1; 14 bases are shared with TRBD2. Germline V gene lookup returns CDR1 MDHEN and CDR2 SYDVKM. The junction had 17 bases not matched to a gene; V was cut back by 6 bases and J by 7 bases. CDR3 length equals 19 residues. The CDR3 loop is CASSLGTSGRASTGNEQFF. CDR3 coding DNA: TGTGCCAGCAGCCTCGGGACTAGCGGGAGAGCCTCTACGGGGAATGAGCAGTTCTTC.

This chain connects TRBV7-2 to TRBJ2-1; D possibly corresponds to TRBD2 (7 bases). The V and J ends lost 5 bases and 10 bases respectively, with 27 bases between them. CDR1 SGHTA and CDR2 FQGNSA come from the germline V gene. CDR3 length: 17 amino acids. As DNA, the CDR3 is TGTGCCAGCAGCCCAAGGGGGGGGTTTTATGATAGTTACGAGCAGTTCTTC. As protein: CASSPRGGFYDSYEQFF.

The chain employs TRBV27 and TRBJ2-2; D call uncertain. CDR3 length: 14 amino acids. V shed 7 bases and J shed 0 bases, with 9 bases lying between them. Germline-derived CDR1 and CDR2 are MNHEY and SMNVEV (reference sequence). This CDR3 is CASTQRPNTGELFF. The CDR3 DNA reads TGTGCCAGCACCCAACGACCGAACACCGGGGAGCTGTTTTTT.

This clone was observed once. J is TRBJ1-1 and V is TRBV18, with TRBD1 matching 7 bases. CDR1 and CDR2 from the germline V gene are KGHSH and LQKENI. The CDR3 runs 15 residues. The V and J ends lost 0 bases and 3 bases, in that order; junction bases with no gene match: 4. CDR3 in DNA: TGTGCCAGCTCACCACCGAACAGGGGAGACACTGAAGCTTTCTTT. The encoded protein is CASSPPNRGDTEAFF.

The chain employs TRBV18 and TRBJ2-3; D gene unclear. The CDR3 consists of 15 residues. The V end was cut by 3 bases, the J end by 0 bases, with 10 bases between. Germline V lookup: CDR1 KGHSH, CDR2 LQKENI. DNA for the CDR3: TGTGCCAGCTCACCGGCAGCCGTTAGCACAGATACGCAGTATTTT. Encoded protein: CASSPAAVSTDTQYF.

The CDR3 sequence is CASTPSGNTIYF. CDR3 DNA sequence: TGTGCCAGTACCCCTTCTGGAAACACCATATATTTT. V usage is TRBV19 and J usage is TRBJ1-3, with D uncertain. The germline V and J ends were trimmed by 7 bases and 1 base, with 5 bases remaining between them. Per germline, CDR1 LNHDA and CDR2 SQIVND (reference sequence). The CDR3 is 12 amino acids.

The chain has TRBV4-2 and TRBJ1-2; D possibly corresponds to TRBD1 (5 bases). Germline CDR1 reads LGHNA; CDR2 reads YNFKEQ. The CDR3 has 15 amino acids. Trimming cost V 3 bases and J 3 bases, with 14 bases left between them. The chain's CDR3 is CASSHRGRGDYGYTF. CDR3 DNA sequence: TGTGCCAGCAGCCATCGGGGCAGAGGAGACTATGGCTACACCTTC.

This clone appeared a single time. The chain employs TRBV5-1 and TRBJ2-1; 9 positions agree with TRBD2. The trim removed 0 bases at V and 2 bases at J, leaving 3 bases unmatched. The CDR3 sequence is 16 residues long. The germline CDR1 and CDR2 sequences are SGHRS and YFSETQ. The CDR3 loop is CASSLGVAGAYNEQFF. The CDR3 coding sequence is TGCGCCAGCAGCTTGGGCGTAGCGGGAGCCTACAATGAGCAGTTCTTC.

The chain carries TRBV16 and TRBJ2-7; D is unresolved. The germline gives CDR1 KGHSY, CDR2 FQNENV. Trimming stripped 3 bases from V and 4 bases from J, with 10 bases between. The CDR3 consists of 13 residues. CDR3 protein: CASSQGLQYEQYF. CDR3 nucleotides: TGTGCCAGCAGCCAGGGTTTGCAATACGAGCAGTACTTC.

The chain has TRBV29-1 and TRBJ1-1; tentative D call: TRBD1 (6 bases). The CDR3 has 14 amino acids. Trimming removed 3 bases at V and 5 bases at J, with 16 bases between. From germline, CDR1 is SQVTM and CDR2 ANQGSEA. This chain's CDR3 is CSVDLVGGRTEAFF. The CDR3 DNA follows: TGCAGCGTTGATTTAGTCGGGGGGCGGACTGAAGCTTTCTTT.

The V and J genes are TRBV28 and TRBJ2-1, with D uncertain. The V end lost 6 bases, the J end lost 5 bases, and 17 bases lay between the germline ends. CDR3 length equals 15 residues. CDR1 is MDHEN and CDR2 is SYDVKM in the germline V gene. The CDR3 DNA reads as TGTGCCAGCAGCAAAAGTTGGTACCAGGACAATGAGCAGTTCTTC. This codes for CASSKSWYQDNEQFF. The variable domain in full, completed from reference TRBV28 and TRBJ2-1, reads DVKVTQSSRYLVKRTGEKVFLECVQDMDHENMFWYRQDPGLGLRLIYFSYDVKMKEKGDIPEGYSVSREKKERFSLILESASTNQTSMYLCASSKSWYQDNEQFFGPGTRLTVL.

The genes are TRBV6-6 and TRBJ1-1; D remains unclear. Trimming stripped 6 bases from V and 2 bases from J, with 7 bases between. The length of the CDR3 is 12 residues. The V gene's germline CDR1 is MNHNY and CDR2 SVGAGI (reference sequence). The CDR3 sequence is CASRGSNTEAFF. The CDR3 DNA reads TGTGCCAGCAGGGGGTCAAACACTGAAGCTTTCTTT.

The J gene is TRBJ2-5, the V gene TRBV29-1; either TRBD1 or TRBD2 may fit D (5 bases each). Trimming took off 7 bases at V and 5 bases at J, with 17 bases between the two ends. There are 13 residues in the CDR3. Germline V gene sequence: CDR1 SQVTM, CDR2 ANQGSEA. CDR3 in amino acids: CSAQMVEGETQYF. DNA of the CDR3: TGCAGCGCTCAAATGGTTGAGGGGGAGACCCAGTACTTC.

The chain links TRBV3-1 (or the pseudogene TRBV3-2) to TRBJ2-5; no definite D call. CDR3 length: 15 residues. The ends were cut back, 0 bases at V and 1 base at J, with 9 bases in the middle. Germline loops: CDR1 LGHDT, CDR2 YNNKEL (reference sequence). CDR3 region: CASSQDLGSQETQYF. The DNA for the CDR3 is TGTGCCAGCAGCCAAGATCTTGGGTCCCAAGAGACCCAGTACTTC.

The V and J genes are TRBV7-3 and TRBJ2-1, with 9 positions matching TRBD2. V lost 6 bases, J lost 5 bases, and 11 bases stayed unmatched. Looked up from germline, CDR1 is SGHTA and CDR2 is FQGTGA. This CDR3 is built from 16 residues. In nucleotides, the CDR3 is TGTGCCAGCAGTTCTATCGGGACTAGCCCGCACAATGAGCAGTTCTTC. It encodes CASSSIGTSPHNEQFF.

This clone has a handful of counts. This chain uses TRBV6-7 with TRBJ2-7; 9 nucleotides match TRBD2. TRBV6-7 is classed as an ORF, of uncertain function. The CDR3 runs 18 residues. J lost 12 bases, V lost 2 bases, and 23 bases had no gene match. The CDR3 nucleotides read TGTGCCAGCAGTTACGGGGGGGGCCCGTTAGCGGGAGCGCTTATCCGGTACTTC. Protein: CASSYGGGPLAGALIRYF.

This rearrangement joins TRBV7-2 to TRBJ1-5, with D possibly TRBD1 on 5 matching bases. Trimming pared 1 base from V and 6 bases from J, leaving 7 bases between. The CDR3 contains 13 residues. From germline, CDR1 is SGHTA and CDR2 FQGNSA. The CDR3 loop reads CASSLDGGQPQHF. CDR3 sequence (DNA): TGTGCCAGCAGCTTAGATGGGGGTCAGCCCCAGCATTTT. The full variable domain, its missing parts supplied by reference TRBV7-2 and TRBJ1-5, is GAGVSQSPSNKVTEKGKDVELRCDPISGHTALYWYRQSLGQGLEFLIYFQGNSAPDKSGLPSDRFSAERTGGSVSTLTIQRTQQEDSAVYLCASSLDGGQPQHFGDGTRLSIL.

The chain is built from TRBV28 and TRBJ2-7, with TRBD2 matching 9 bases. Trimming at V came to 10 bases and at J to 2 bases, leaving 12 bases not matched to a gene. The CDR3 length is 15 residues. CDR1 MDHEN and CDR2 SYDVKM come from the germline V gene. This CDR3 reads CATHRRLAGPYEQYF. The CDR3 nucleotides read TGTGCCACCCACAGGAGGCTAGCGGGACCCTACGAGCAGTACTTC.

This clone showed up just a few times. The chain joins TRBV28 to TRBJ2-7, with D hard to call. The V end was cut by 7 bases, the J end by 4 bases, with 17 bases between. This CDR3 comprises 14 residues. From germline, CDR1 is MDHEN and CDR2 SYDVKM. Written as DNA, the CDR3 is TGTGCCAGCACCCCTCGAGACGTGCATTACGAGCAGTACTTC. It encodes CASTPRDVHYEQYF. The full variable domain, its missing parts supplied by reference TRBV28 and TRBJ2-7, is DVKVTQSSRYLVKRTGEKVFLECVQDMDHENMFWYRQDPGLGLRLIYFSYDVKMKEKGDIPEGYSVSREKKERFSLILESASTNQTSMYLCASTPRDVHYEQYFGPGTRLTVT.

The chain is built from TRBV10-3 and TRBJ1-5; D is uncertain. The CDR3 has 14 amino acids. In germline, CDR1 is ENHRY, CDR2 SYGVKD. Trimming stripped 3 bases from V and 7 bases from J, with 13 bases between. CDR3 in amino acids: CAISDLAANQPQHF. CDR3 sequence (DNA): TGTGCCATCAGTGATCTAGCGGCAAACCAGCCCCAGCATTTT.

The V and J genes are TRBV6-5 and TRBJ2-1, with D possibly being TRBD2 (6 bases). Trimming removed 6 bases from V and 4 bases from J, with 16 bases in between. Per the germline V gene, CDR1 is MNHEY and CDR2 is SVGAGI. The CDR3 runs 15 residues. CDR3 sequence (DNA): TGTGCCAGCAGCATCGACGGGAGTAGATACAATGAGCAGTTCTTC. Encoded protein: CASSIDGSRYNEQFF.

The chain uses TRBV30 and TRBJ2-7; 14 nucleotides line up with TRBD2. With 7 bases clipped from V and 6 bases from J, the junction kept 14 bases outside the gene matches. Germline V gene sequence: CDR1 GTSNPN, CDR2 SVGIG (reference sequence). This CDR3 is 16 amino acids long. The CDR3 nucleotides read TGTGCCTTCACAAAACTGGGACTAGCGGGAGCTGGCGAGCAGTACTTC. Amino acids: CAFTKLGLAGAGEQYF.

The chain links TRBV6-2 or TRBV6-3 to TRBJ2-3; no firm D call. The CDR3 sequence is 19 residues long. Trimming left V 2 bases short and J 0 bases short, with 21 bases between. Germline CDR1 reads MNHEY; CDR2 reads SVGEGT. The CDR3 protein is CASSYTEGRPSSSTDTQYF. CDR3 bases: TGTGCCAGCAGTTACACAGAAGGTCGTCCGTCCTCTAGCACAGATACGCAGTATTTT.

The chain combines TRBV6-2 or TRBV6-3 with TRBJ2-5, with D uncertain. This CDR3 is built from 11 residues. Germline CDR1 reads MNHEY; CDR2 reads SVGEGT. The V end lost 5 bases, the J end lost 3 bases, and 4 bases lay between the germline ends. CDR3 region: CASSTKETQYF. CDR3 in DNA: TGTGCCAGCAGTACCAAAGAGACCCAGTACTTC.